This T cell receptor beta chain was sequenced during a study of yellow fever vaccine responses in identical twins. This CDR3 is built from 11 residues. Per germline, CDR1 MNHEY and CDR2 SVGAGI. TCRdb re-derived calls from the RT-PCR reads in MiXCR, one entry per CDR3 protein. Of 12,000 or so distinct CDR3 sequences in the sample, approximately 84% were seen once. Specimen: T cells from blood (PBMCs), unsorted or a sorted subset (not recorded which), collected before or after yellow fever vaccination (not recorded which). The V and J genes are TRBV6-5 and TRBJ2-1, with 7 positions matching TRBD2. The TCR comes from a woman younger than 35 who received the yellow fever vaccine. CDR3 region: CTSGEGNEQFF. CDR3 DNA sequence: TGTACTTCGGGGGAGGGCAATGAGCAGTTCTTC.